The text below deals with one T cell receptor beta chain. This entry is derived from a study of cytomegalovirus exposure and HLA in healthy donors. The trim removed 1 base at V and 5 bases at J, leaving 7 bases unmatched. Germline assignment: CDR1 MGHRA and CDR2 YSYEKL. The CDR3 covers 17 residues. The protocol was immunoSEQ multiplex PCR, while the TCRdb copy is restricted to in-frame clones and leaves out a portion. The profile shows 140,000 or so clones, 85% to 90% of them singletons. This sequence joins TRBV4-1 and TRBJ2-1; 11 bases match TRBD2. This clonotype was obtained from a woman in her thirties in good health and CMV-seropositive. Sequencing was performed on PBMCs. CDR3: CASSQGLETSGDNEQFF. The CDR3 DNA follows: TGCGCCAGCAGCCAAGGTCTGGAGACTAGCGGGGACAATGAGCAGTTCTTC.